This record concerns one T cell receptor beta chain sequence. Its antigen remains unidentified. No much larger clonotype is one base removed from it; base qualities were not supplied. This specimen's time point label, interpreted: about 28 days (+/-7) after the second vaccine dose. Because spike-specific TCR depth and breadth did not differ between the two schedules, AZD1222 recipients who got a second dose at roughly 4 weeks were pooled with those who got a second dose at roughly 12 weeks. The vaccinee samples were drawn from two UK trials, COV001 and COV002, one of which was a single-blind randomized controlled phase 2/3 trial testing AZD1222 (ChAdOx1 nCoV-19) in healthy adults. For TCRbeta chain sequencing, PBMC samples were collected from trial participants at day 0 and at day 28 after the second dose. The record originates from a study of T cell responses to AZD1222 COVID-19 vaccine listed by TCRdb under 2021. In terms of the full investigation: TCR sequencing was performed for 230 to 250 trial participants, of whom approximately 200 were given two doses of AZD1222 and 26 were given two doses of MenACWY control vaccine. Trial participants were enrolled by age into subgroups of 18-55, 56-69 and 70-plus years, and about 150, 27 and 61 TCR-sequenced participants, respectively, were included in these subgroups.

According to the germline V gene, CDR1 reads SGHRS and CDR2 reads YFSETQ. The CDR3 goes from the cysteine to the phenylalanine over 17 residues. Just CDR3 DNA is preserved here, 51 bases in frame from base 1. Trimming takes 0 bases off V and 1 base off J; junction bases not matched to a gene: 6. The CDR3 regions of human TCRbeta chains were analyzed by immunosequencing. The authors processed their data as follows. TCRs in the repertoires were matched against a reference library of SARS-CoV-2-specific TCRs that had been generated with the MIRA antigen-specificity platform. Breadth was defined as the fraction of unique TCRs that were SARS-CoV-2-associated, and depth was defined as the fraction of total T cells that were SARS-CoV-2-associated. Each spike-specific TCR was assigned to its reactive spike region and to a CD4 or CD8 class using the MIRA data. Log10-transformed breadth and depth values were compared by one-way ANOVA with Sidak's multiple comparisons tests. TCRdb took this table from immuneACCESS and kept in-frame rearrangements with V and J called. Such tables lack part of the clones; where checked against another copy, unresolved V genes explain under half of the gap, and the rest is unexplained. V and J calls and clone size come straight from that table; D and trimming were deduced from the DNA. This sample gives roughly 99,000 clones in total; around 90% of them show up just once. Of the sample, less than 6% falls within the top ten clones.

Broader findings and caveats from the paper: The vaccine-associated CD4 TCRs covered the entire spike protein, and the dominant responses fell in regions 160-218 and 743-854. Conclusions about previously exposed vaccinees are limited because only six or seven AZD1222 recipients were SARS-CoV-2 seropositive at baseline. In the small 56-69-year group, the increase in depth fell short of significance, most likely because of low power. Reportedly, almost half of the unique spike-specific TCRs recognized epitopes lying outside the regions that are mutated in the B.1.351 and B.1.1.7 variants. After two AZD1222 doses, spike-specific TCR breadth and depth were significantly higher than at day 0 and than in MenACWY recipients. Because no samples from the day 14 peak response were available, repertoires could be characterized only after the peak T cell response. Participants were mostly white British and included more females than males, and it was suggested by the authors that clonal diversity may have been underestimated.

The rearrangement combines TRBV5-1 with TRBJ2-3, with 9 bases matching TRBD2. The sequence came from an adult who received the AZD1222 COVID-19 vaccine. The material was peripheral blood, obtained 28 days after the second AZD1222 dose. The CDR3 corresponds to CASSLAAGGPGTDTQYF. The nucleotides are TGCGCCAGCAGCTTGGCCGCGGGGGGGCCCGGCACAGATACGCAGTATTTT.